A single sample is the source of the 26 T cell receptor delta chains below, sequenced in a study of gamma-delta T cells after stem cell transplantation. TCRdb re-analyzed the RT-PCR reads via CATT. The sample lists about 540 delta-chain clones; approximately 9.2% were seen once. The source material was gamma-delta T cells. The source of these receptors is a human donor. It is not recorded whose cells these are; they may come from a transplant donor.

This clone is medium-sized by share. A far larger clone is one nucleotide away, so this likely arose from a read error. This same CDR3 is encoded by further DNA sequences in the sample. V is TRDV2 and J is TRDJ1; the match to TRDD3 covers 8 bases. The CDR3 sequence is 18 residues long. Trimming cost V 0 bases and J 0 bases; bases outside gene matches: 11. Germline V gene sequence: CDR1 GEAIGNYY, CDR2 EKD. The CDR3 sequence is CACDTVTGGPPYTDKLIF. DNA of the CDR3: TGTGCCTGTGACACCGTAACTGGGGGGCCACCCTACACCGATAAACTCATCTTT.

Relative to its sample, this clone is large. This chain uses TRDV2 with TRDJ1, with TRDD3 as a possible D gene (6 bases). Germline-derived CDR1 and CDR2 are GEAIGNYY and EKD. The CDR3 sequence is 18 residues long. The V and J ends lost 0 bases and 0 bases respectively, with 19 bases between them. CDR3 sequence (DNA): TGTGCCTGTGACACCGTAGGGGGGACCGAGCCTTACACCGATAAACTCATCTTT. It codes for CACDTVGGTEPYTDKLIF.

By frequency in the sample, this clone is medium-sized. Since a far larger clone is one base different, this is likely a read error. The chain couples TRDV2 to TRDJ1; 9 nucleotides agree with TRDD3. In germline, CDR1 is GEAIGNYY, CDR2 EKD. V was clipped by 5 bases and J by 2 bases; unmatched bases: 5. The CDR3 contains 14 residues. The CDR3 region is CACGTLGDTDKLIF. CDR3 bases: TGTGCCTGTGGCACGCTGGGGGATACCGATAAACTCATCTTT.

Only a few counts were recorded for this clone. The protein recorded in TCRdb matches a much larger clone and deviates from this DNA's translation at residue 5, suggesting a read error; the protein here is obtained by translating the DNA. This chain connects TRDV2 to TRDJ1; 9 nucleotides agree with TRDD3. V was clipped by 3 bases and J by 7 bases; unmatched bases: 14. Germline loops: CDR1 GEAIGNYY, CDR2 EKD. This CDR3 spans 16 amino acids. Here the CDR3 reads CACDALLGDRRGKLIF. The CDR3 region has the DNA TGTGCCTGTGACGCCCTACTGGGGGACCGTCGGGGTAAACTCATCTTT.

By share of the sample, this clone is large (0.1 to 1%). This chain uses TRDV2 with TRDJ1; D tentatively reads TRDD2 or TRDD3 (5 bases each). Trimming left V 3 bases short and J 0 bases short, with 13 bases between. Germline V CDR1 and CDR2: GEAIGNYY, EKD. The CDR3 totals 15 residues. CDR3 nucleotides: TGTGCCTGTGACTTCCTCATGGGGTACACCGATAAACTCATCTTT. Amino acid sequence: CACDFLMGYTDKLIF.

This clone is large. Additional DNA sequences in this sample encode the identical CDR3. V gene TRDV2 combines with J gene TRDJ1, with TRDD3 matching 13 bases. The CDR3 sequence is 20 residues long. Per the germline V gene, CDR1 is GEAIGNYY and CDR2 is EKD. Trimming removed 0 bases from V and 0 bases from J; junction bases left unmatched: 12. CDR3 sequence (DNA): TGTGCCTGTGACACCGTTTTACTGGGGGATACGCGTGGATACACCGATAAACTCATCTTT. Translating it yields CACDTVLLGDTRGYTDKLIF.

By proportion, this clone is medium-sized. It differs at one base from a far larger clone, so likely a read error. V and J are TRDV2 and TRDJ1; 8 bases map to TRDD3. Germline loops: CDR1 GEAIGNYY, CDR2 EKD. The CDR3 runs to 14 residues. The CDR3 DNA sequence: TGTGCCTGTGGCACCCTGGGGGAGCACGATAAACTCATCTTT. This codes for CACGTLGEHDKLIF.

This clone was seen only a few times. The protein TCRdb gives is from a much larger clone and does not agree with this DNA's translation at residue 11, likely a read error; the protein shown here comes from the DNA. This sequence joins TRDV2 and TRDJ1, with 11 bases identical to TRDD3. Germline-derived CDR1 and CDR2 are GEAIGNYY and EKD. V shed 6 bases, J shed 3 bases, and the junction held 11 bases outside the gene matches. There are 16 residues in the CDR3. The CDR3 nucleotides read TGTGCCTGTTCTTCCTTATTGGGGGATACGGCCGATAAACTCATCTTT. It encodes CACSSLLGDTADKLIF.

This clone came up a few times. A far larger clone is a single base away, which makes a read error likely. The same CDR3 arises from other DNA sequences in this sample as well. The chain recombines TRDV2 with TRDJ3, with 12 bases matching TRDD3. This CDR3 spans 20 amino acids. Germline loops: CDR1 GEAIGNYY, CDR2 EKD. The CDR3: CACDTVVLGDTPERARQMFF. For the CDR3, the DNA is TGTGCCTGCGACACCGTAGTACTGGGGGATACTCCTGAGCGTGCCCGACAGATGTTTTTC.

With respect to this clone: TCRdb pairs this DNA with a much larger clone's protein that differs at residue 4, likely a read error; the protein shown was translated from the DNA. The chain uses TRDV2 and TRDJ1; 12 nucleotides line up with TRDD3. CDR1 is GEAIGNYY and CDR2 is EKD in the germline V gene. The CDR3 extends over 18 amino acids. CDR3 amino acids: CACGTLVPGGYGSDKLIF. In nucleotides, the CDR3 is TGTGCCTGTGGCACCTTGGTTCCTGGGGGATACGGTTCCGATAAACTCATCTTT.

By sample share, this clone is large. The rearrangement joins TRDV2 to TRDJ1; TRDD3 might be the D (6 bases). CDR1 is GEAIGNYY, CDR2 EKD, per germline. V lost 2 bases to trimming and J lost 9 bases, with 15 bases between them. CDR3 length equals 13 residues. CDR3 protein: CACDSLLGYELIF. The CDR3 DNA sequence: TGTGCCTGTGACAGCCTACTGGGTTATGAACTCATCTTT.

A remark on this clone: This probably arose from a read error, given a far larger clone one base away. The same CDR3 also results from other DNA sequences found in this sample. V is TRDV2 and J is TRDJ3, with 7 nucleotides matching TRDD3. The germline gives CDR1 GEAIGNYY, CDR2 EKD. The CDR3 runs to 25 residues. J gave up 1 base and V 0 bases, and 26 bases lay outside the gene matches. The CDR3 loop is CACDTVSGWGTPLRLSSWDTRQMFF. DNA for the CDR3: TGTGCCTGTGACACCGTGAGTGGATGGGGGACCCCGCTTCGTCTATCGTCCTGGGACACCCGACAGATGTTTTTC.

A word on this clone: With a far larger clone one base away, a read error is the likely cause. The sample holds other DNA sequences that translate to the same CDR3. V and J are TRDV2 and TRDJ1; no definite D call. CDR3 length equals 14 residues. CDR1 and CDR2 from the germline V gene are GEAIGNYY and EKD. V was trimmed by 7 bases and J by 8 bases, leaving 22 bases between them. The CDR3 DNA follows: TGTGCCTGCGACCCACTCTTAGACTCGACCAAACTCATCTTT. Amino acid sequence: CACDPLLDSTKLIF.

Turning to this clone: The protein TCRdb gives is from a much larger clone and does not agree with this DNA's translation at residue 8, likely a read error; the protein shown here comes from the DNA. The V and J genes are TRDV2 and TRDJ3; D perhaps matches TRDD3 (6 bases). There are 20 residues in the CDR3. Trimming took off 3 bases at V and 1 base at J, with 21 bases between the two ends. Germline CDR1 is GEAIGNYY and CDR2 is EKD. CDR3 coding DNA: TGTGCCTGTGACCCTACTGGGAGCCCTGTTAAATCCTGGGACACCCGACAGATGTTTTTC. Amino acids: CACDPTGSPVKSWDTRQMFF.

There are a few counts of this clone. The protein that TCRdb holds for this DNA derives from a much larger clone and differs from the translated DNA at residue 11, which likely indicates a read error; the protein shown here is translated from the DNA. This sequence joins TRDV2 and TRDJ1, with 8 bases that match TRDD3. The CDR3 consists of 14 residues. Germline CDR1 is GEAIGNYY and CDR2 is EKD. This CDR3 reads CACDTLGEHDELIF. Here the CDR3 DNA reads TGTGCCTGTGACACCCTGGGGGAGCACGATGAACTCATCTTT.

On this clone: A much larger clone sits a single nucleotide away, making a read error possible. The chain's CDR3 is CACDTGSLLPGGMVTDKLIF. Written as DNA, the CDR3 is TGTGCCTGTGACACCGGATCTCTCCTACCCGGGGGGATGGTCACCGATAAACTCATCTTT. The rearrangement links TRDV2 to TRDJ1; D might be TRDD3 (7 bases). V lost 0 bases and J lost 1, with 26 bases in between. In germline, CDR1 is GEAIGNYY, CDR2 EKD. The CDR3 sequence is 20 residues long.

With respect to this clone: A far larger clone is a single base away, which makes a read error likely. The rearrangement joins TRDV1 to TRDJ2, with 13 bases aligning to TRDD3. V lost 2 bases to trimming and J lost 0 bases; unmatched junction nucleotides: 24. The CDR3 covers 25 residues. Per the germline V gene, CDR1 is TSWWSYY and CDR2 is QGS. The CDR3 DNA follows: TGTGCTCTTGGGGAATCATTCCCTACGGTTGTACTGGGGGATACGCCGTCAGCTTTGACAGCACAACTCTTCTTT. Its translation is CALGESFPTVVLGDTPSALTAQLFF.

About this clone itself: A much larger clonotype is one base distant, so this may be a read error. Other DNA sequences within the sample encode an identical CDR3. The J gene is TRDJ1, the V gene TRDV2; 10 nucleotides line up with TRDD3. The germline V gene encodes CDR1 GEAIGNYY and CDR2 EKD. V lost 3 bases and J lost 3; bases outside the gene matches: 12. This CDR3 has 17 amino acids. The CDR3: CACDSLEGGYAADKLIF. In nucleotides, the CDR3 is TGTGCCTGTGACTCATTAGAGGGGGGATACGCTGCCGATAAACTCATCTTT.

This clone was observed a handful of times. A far larger clone is one base from this, pointing to a likely read error. Other DNA sequences in this sample translate to the same CDR3. V gene TRDV2 combines with J gene TRDJ1; 13 bases fit TRDD3. V was clipped by 0 bases and J by 2 bases; unmatched bases: 14. Germline V CDR1 and CDR2: GEAIGNYY, EKD. The CDR3 length is 20 residues. The CDR3 region is CACDTVLLGDTRGYTDKLIF. The CDR3 DNA reads as TGTGCCTGTGACACCGTTTTACTGGGGGATACGCGTGGATATACCGATAAACTCATCTTT.

This clone was counted only a few times. Only one base separates this from a far larger clonotype, so it likely reflects a read error. The CDR3 bases are TGTGCCTGTGACACCGTTGGGGGTACGGCCGATAAACTCATCTTT. Translated: CACDTVGGTADKLIF. J is TRDJ1 and V is TRDV2; D possibly corresponds to TRDD3 (6 bases). The V end lost 0 bases, the J end lost 3 bases, and 13 bases lay between the germline ends. The CDR3 is 15 amino acids. Germline assignment: CDR1 GEAIGNYY and CDR2 EKD.

This clone was observed a few times. A far larger clone lies a single base away; this is likely a read error. The same CDR3 can be traced to other DNA sequences in this sample. This rearrangement joins TRDV2 to TRDJ1; possible D gene TRDD3, 5 bases. CDR3 size: 18 residues. Germline V CDR1 and CDR2: GEAIGNYY, EKD. Trimming cost V 0 bases and J 0 bases, with 19 bases left between them. The DNA for the CDR3 is TGTGCCTGTGACACCGTGCCCCCCCCGGGGGGTCACACCGATAAACTCATCTTT. Its translation: CACDTVPPPGGHTDKLIF.

The genes are TRDV2 and TRDJ1; 12 bases line up with TRDD3. This CDR3 is built from 17 residues. The germline V gene encodes CDR1 GEAIGNYY and CDR2 EKD. V shed 0 bases and J 7 bases; nucleotides not matched to a gene: 11. The CDR3 here is CACDTAWGIRREGKLIF. The DNA for the CDR3 is TGTGCCTGTGACACCGCCTGGGGGATACGGCGGGAGGGTAAACTCATCTTT.

This clone ranks as large (0.1 to 1%). This likely traces to a read error, being one base from a far larger clone. The CDR3 bases are TGTGCCTGTGGCACCGGCGATGGGGGATACCCTAATAAACTCATCTTT. As protein: CACGTGDGGYPNKLIF. The V gene is TRDV2, the J gene TRDJ1, with 10 bases aligning to TRDD3. Germline assignment: CDR1 GEAIGNYY and CDR2 EKD. The CDR3 runs to 16 residues.

This clone has more than one count but fewer than ten. A much larger clonotype is one base distant, so this may be a read error. Different DNA sequences within this sample yield the same CDR3. The V gene is TRDV1, the J gene TRDJ1; TRDD3 matches at 12 bases. The ends lost 0 bases at V and 0 bases at J; junction bases unmatched: 20. The CDR3 has 23 residues. From germline, CDR1 is TSWWSYY and CDR2 QGS. CDR3 nucleotide sequence: TGTGCTCTTGGGGAACTTTCCCGACTCGTACTGGGGGATACTTATTTGTACACCGATAAACTCATCTTT. It translates to CALGELSRLVLGDTYLYTDKLIF.

This clone is deemed large. The chain combines TRDV2 with TRDJ2; maybe TRDD3 (5 bases). In germline, CDR1 is GEAIGNYY, CDR2 EKD. The CDR3 is made up of 18 amino acids. Trimming cost V 2 bases and J 0 bases, with 18 bases left between them. The CDR3, as DNA: TGTGCCTGTGACAATGTCTACTCGGGGAAAGCTTTGACAGCACAACTCTTCTTT. Protein: CACDNVYSGKALTAQLFF.

Regarding this clone: A far larger clone is off by one base, so a read error is likely. V and J are TRDV2 and TRDJ3; D unresolved. Germline V gene sequence: CDR1 GEAIGNYY, CDR2 EKD. Trimming removed 1 base from V and 2 bases from J, with 23 bases in between. The CDR3 loop spans 21 amino acids. In nucleotides, the CDR3 is TGTGCCTGTGACACAGCTCCGGGCGGCCACCGGAGCCCCTGGGACACCCGACAGATGTTTTTC. Translation gives CACDTAPGGHRSPWDTRQMFF.